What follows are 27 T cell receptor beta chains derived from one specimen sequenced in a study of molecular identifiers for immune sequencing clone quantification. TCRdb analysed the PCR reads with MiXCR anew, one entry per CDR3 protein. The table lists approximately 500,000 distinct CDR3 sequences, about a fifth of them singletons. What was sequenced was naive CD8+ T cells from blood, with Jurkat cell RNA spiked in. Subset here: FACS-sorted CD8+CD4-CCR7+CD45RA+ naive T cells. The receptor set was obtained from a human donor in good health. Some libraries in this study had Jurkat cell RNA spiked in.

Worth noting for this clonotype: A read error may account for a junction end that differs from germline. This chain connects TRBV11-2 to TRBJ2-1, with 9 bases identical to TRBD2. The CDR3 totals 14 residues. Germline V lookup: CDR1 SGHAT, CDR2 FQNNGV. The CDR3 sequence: CASSLVAGEGEQLF. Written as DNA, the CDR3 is TGTGCCAGCAGCTTAGTAGCGGGAGAAGGTGAGCAGCTCTTC. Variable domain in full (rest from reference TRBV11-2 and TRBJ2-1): EAGVAQSPRYKIIEKRQSVAFWCNPISGHATLYWYQQILGQGPKLLIQFQNNGVVDDSQLPKDRFSAERLKGVDSTLKIQPAKLEDSAVYLCASSLVAGEGEQLFGPGTRLTVL.

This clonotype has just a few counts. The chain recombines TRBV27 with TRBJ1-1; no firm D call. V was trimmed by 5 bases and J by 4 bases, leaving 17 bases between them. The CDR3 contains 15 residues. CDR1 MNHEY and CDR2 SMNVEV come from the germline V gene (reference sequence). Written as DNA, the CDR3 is TGTGCCAGCAGTAGAACCAAGGGTCTGCTCACTGAAGCTTTCTTT. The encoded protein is CASSRTKGLLTEAFF.

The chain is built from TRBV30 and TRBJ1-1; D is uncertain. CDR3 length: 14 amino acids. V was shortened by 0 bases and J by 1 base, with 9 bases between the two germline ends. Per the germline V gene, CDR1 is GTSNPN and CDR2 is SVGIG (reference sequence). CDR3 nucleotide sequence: TGTGCCTGGAGTGTAGTCGCCGGGAACACTGAAGCTTTCTTT. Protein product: CAWSVVAGNTEAFF.

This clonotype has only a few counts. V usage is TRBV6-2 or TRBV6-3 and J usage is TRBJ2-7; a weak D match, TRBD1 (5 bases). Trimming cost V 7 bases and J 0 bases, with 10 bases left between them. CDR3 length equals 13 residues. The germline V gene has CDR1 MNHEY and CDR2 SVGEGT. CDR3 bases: TGTGCCAGCAACTTTGACAGCTCCTACGAGCAGTACTTC. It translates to CASNFDSSYEQYF.

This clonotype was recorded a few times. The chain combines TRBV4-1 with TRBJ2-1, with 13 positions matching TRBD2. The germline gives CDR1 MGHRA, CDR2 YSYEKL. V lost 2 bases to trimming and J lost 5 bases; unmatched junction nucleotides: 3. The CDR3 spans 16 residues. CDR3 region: CASSQIGLAGDNEQFF. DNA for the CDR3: TGCGCCAGCAGCCAAATAGGACTAGCGGGGGACAATGAGCAGTTCTTC.

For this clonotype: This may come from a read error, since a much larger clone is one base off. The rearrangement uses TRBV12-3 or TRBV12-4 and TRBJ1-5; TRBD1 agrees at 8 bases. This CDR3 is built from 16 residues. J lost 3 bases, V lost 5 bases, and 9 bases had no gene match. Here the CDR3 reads CASSLGGQAINQPQHF. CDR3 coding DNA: TGTGCCAGCAGTCTTGGGGGACAGGCGATCAATCAGCCCCAGCATTTT.

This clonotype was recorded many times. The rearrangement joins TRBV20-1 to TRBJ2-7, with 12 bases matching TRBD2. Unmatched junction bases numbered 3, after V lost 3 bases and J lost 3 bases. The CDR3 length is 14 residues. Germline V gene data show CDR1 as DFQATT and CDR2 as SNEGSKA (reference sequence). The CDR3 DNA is TGCAGTGCTAGGCAGACTAGCGGGAGCTACGAGCAGTACTTC. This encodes CSARQTSGSYEQYF.

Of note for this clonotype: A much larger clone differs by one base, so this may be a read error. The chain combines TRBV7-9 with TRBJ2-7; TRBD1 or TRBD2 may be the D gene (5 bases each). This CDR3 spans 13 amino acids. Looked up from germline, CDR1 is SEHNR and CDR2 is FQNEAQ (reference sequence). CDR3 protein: CVSSLGDPKEQYF. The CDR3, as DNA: TGTGTCAGCAGCTTGGGGGACCCCAAGGAGCAGTACTTC.

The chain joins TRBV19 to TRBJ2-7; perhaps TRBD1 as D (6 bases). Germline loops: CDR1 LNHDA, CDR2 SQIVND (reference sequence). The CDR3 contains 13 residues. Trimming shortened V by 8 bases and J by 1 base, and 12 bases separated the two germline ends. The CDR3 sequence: CASQTDSSYEQYF. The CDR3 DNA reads TGTGCCAGTCAGACGGACAGTTCCTACGAGCAGTACTTC. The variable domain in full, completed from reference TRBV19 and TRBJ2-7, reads DGGITQSPKYLFRKEGQNVTLSCEQNLNHDAMYWYRQDPGQGLRLIYYSQIVNDFQKGDIAEGYSVSREKKESFPLTVTSAQKNPTAFYLCASQTDSSYEQYFGPGTRLTVT.

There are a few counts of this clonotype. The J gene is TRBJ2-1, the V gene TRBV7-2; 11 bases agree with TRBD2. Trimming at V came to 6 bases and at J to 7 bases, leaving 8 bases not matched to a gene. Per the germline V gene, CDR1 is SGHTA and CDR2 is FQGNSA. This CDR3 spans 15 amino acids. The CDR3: CASSQTGTSGNEQFF. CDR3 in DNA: TGTGCCAGCAGTCAAACCGGGACTAGCGGTAATGAGCAGTTCTTC.

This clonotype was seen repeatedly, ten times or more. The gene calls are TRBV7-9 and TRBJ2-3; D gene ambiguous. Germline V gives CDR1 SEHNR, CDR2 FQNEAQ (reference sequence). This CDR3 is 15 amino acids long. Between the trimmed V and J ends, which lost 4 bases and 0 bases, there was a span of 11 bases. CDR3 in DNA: TGTGCCAGCAGCTCCCGCTACACTAGCACAGATACGCAGTATTTT. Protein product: CASSSRYTSTDTQYF.

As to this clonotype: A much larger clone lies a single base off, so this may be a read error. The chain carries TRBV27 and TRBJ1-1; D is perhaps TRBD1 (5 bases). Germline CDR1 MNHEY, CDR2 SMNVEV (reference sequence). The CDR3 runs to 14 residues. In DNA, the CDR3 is TGTGCCAGCAGTGTTACAGGCCTGAACACTGAAGCTTCCTTT. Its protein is CASSVTGLNTEASF.

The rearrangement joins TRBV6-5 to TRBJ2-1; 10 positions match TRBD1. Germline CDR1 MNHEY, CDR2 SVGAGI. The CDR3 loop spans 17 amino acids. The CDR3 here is CARSYSRGQGVHNEQFF. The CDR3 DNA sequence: TGTGCTCGCAGTTACTCGAGAGGACAGGGGGTCCACAATGAGCAGTTCTTC.

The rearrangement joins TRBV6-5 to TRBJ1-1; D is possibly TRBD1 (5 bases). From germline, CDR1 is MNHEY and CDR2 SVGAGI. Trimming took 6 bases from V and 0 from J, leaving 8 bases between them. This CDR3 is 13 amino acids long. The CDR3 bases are TGTGCCAGCAGACAGGATTTGAACACTGAAGCTTTCTTT. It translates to CASRQDLNTEAFF.

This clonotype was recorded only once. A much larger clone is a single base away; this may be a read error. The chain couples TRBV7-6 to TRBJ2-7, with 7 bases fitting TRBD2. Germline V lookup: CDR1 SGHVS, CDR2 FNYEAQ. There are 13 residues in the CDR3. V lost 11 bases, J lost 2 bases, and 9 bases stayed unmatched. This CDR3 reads CAGGEGRPYEQYF. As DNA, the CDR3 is TGTGCCGGCGGGGAGGGCAGGCCCTACGAGCAGTACTTC.

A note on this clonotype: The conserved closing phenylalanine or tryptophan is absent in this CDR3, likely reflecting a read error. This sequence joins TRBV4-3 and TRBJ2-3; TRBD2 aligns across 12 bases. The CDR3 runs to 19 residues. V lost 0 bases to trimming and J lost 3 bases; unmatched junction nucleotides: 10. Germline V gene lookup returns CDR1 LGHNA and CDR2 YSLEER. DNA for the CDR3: TGCGCCAGCAGCCAAGATAGAACTAGCGGGAGGTATTTGACAGATACGCAGTATCTT. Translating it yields CASSQDRTSGRYLTDTQYL.

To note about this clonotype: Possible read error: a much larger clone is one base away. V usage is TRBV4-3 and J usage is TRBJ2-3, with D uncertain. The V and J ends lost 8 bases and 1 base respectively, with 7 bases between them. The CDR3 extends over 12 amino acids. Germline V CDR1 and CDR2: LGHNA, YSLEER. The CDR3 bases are TGCGCCAGCGGTGGTGGCACAGATACGCAGTATTTT. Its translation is CASGGGTDTQYF.

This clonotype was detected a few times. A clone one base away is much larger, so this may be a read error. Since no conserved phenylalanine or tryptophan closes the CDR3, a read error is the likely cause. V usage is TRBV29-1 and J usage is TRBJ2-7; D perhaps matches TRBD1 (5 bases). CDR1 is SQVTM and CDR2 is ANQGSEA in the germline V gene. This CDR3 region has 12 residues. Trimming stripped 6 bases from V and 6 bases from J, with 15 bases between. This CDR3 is CSVAGARGEQYL. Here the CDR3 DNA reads TGCAGCGTGGCCGGAGCTAGGGGCGAGCAGTACCTC.

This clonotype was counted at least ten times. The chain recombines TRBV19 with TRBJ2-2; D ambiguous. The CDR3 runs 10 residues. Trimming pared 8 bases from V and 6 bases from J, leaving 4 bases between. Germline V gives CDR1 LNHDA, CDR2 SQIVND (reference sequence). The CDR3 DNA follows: TGTGCCAGTTCCGCCGGGGAGCTGTTTTTT. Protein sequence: CASSAGELFF.

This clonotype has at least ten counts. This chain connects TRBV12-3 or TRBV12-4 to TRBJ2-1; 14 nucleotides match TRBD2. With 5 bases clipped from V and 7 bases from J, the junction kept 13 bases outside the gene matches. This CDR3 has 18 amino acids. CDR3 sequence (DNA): TGTGCCAGCAGTCCCATCCCCGGGACTAGCGGGGGTCGGAATGAGCAGTTCTTC. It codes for CASSPIPGTSGGRNEQFF.

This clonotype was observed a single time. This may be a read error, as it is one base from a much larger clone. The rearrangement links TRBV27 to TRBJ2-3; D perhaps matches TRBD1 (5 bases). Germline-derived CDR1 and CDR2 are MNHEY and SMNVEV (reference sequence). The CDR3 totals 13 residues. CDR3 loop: CAGRPGHTDTQYF. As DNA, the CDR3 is TGTGCCGGCAGACCCGGACACACAGATACGCAGTATTTT.

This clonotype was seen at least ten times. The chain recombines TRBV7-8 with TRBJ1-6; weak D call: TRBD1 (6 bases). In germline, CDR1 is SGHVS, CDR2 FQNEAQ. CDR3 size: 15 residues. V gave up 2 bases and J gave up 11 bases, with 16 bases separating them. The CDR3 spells CASSLLRDTGAPLHF. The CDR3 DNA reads TGTGCCAGCAGCTTACTACGGGACACCGGGGCACCCCTCCACTTT.

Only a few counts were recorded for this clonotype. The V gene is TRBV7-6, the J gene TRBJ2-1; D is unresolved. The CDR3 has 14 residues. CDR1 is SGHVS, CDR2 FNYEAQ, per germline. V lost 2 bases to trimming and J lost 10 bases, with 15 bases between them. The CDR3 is CASSLNGAIREQFF. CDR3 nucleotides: TGTGCCAGCAGCTTAAACGGCGCGATCAGGGAGCAGTTCTTC.

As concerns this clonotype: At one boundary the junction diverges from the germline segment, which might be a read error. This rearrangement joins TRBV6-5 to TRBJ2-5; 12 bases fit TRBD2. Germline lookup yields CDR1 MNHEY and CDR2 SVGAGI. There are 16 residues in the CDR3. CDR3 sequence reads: CASGYSRLAGEETQYF. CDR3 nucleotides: TGTGCCAGCGGTTACTCGAGACTAGCGGGAGAAGAGACCCAGTACTTC.

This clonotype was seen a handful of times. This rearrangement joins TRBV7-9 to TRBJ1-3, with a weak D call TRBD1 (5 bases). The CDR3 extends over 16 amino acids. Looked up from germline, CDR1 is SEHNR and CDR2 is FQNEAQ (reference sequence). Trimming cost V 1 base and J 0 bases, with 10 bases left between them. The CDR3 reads CASSLGRDPSGNTIYF. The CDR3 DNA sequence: TGTGCCAGCAGCTTAGGCCGGGACCCCTCTGGAAACACCATATATTTT. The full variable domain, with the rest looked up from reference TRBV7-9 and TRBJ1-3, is DTGVSQNPRHKITKRGQNVTFRCDPISEHNRLYWYRQTLGQGPEFLTYFQNEAQLEKSRLLSDRFSAERPKGSFSTLEIQRTEQGDSAMYLCASSLGRDPSGNTIYFGEGSWLTVV.

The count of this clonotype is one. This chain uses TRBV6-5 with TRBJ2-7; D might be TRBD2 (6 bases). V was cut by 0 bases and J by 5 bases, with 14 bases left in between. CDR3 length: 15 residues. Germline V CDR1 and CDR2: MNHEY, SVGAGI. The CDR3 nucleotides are TGTGCCAGCAGTTACTCAGGTGGGACTGGCGACGAGCAGTACTTC. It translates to CASSYSGGTGDEQYF.

DNA for the CDR3: TGTGCCAGCAGCTTTAGCGACAGGGGGCCTTATACCGGGGAGCTGTTTTTT. This codes for CASSFSDRGPYTGELFF. The chain is built from TRBV11-2 and TRBJ2-2; TRBD1 aligns across 10 bases. The germline V gene encodes CDR1 SGHAT and CDR2 FQNNGV. The V segment lost 3 bases and the J segment 5 bases; nucleotides outside the gene matches: 9. The CDR3 runs to 17 residues.